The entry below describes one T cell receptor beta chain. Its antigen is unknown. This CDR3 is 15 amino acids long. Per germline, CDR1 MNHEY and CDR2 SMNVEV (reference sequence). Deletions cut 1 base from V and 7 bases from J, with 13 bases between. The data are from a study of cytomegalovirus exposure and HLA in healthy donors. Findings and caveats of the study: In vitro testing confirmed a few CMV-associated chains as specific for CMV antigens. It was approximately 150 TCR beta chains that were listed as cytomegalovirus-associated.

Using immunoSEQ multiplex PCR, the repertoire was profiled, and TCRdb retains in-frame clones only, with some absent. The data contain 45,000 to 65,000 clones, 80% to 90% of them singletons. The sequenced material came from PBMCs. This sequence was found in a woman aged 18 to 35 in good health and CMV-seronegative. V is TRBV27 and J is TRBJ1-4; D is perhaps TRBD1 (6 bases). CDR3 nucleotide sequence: TGTGCCAGCAGTTTATGGGGGGGGCAAACTGAAAAACTGTTTTTT. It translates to CASSLWGGQTEKLFF.